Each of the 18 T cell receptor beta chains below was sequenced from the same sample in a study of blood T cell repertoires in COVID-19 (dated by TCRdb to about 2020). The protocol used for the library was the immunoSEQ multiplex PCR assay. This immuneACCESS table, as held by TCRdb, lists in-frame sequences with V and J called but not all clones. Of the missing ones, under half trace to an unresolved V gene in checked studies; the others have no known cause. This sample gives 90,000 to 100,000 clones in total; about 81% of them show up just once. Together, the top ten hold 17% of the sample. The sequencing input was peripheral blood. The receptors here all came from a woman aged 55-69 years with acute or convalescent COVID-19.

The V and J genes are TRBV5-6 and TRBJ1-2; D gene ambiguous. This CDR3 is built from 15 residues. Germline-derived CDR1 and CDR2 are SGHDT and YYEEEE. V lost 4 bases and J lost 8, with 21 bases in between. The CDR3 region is CASSLGGLAGKGYTF. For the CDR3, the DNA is TGTGCCAGCAGCCTCGGCGGGTTGGCAGGAAAAGGCTACACCTTC.

The CDR3 sequence: CASSRGGTDTQYF. The CDR3 region has the DNA TGTGCCAGCTCACGAGGTGGGACAGATACGCAGTATTTT. This rearrangement joins TRBV18 to TRBJ2-3; D is ambiguous. In germline, CDR1 is KGHSH, CDR2 LQKENI. V lost 4 bases to trimming and J lost 3 bases, with 8 bases between them. There are 13 residues in the CDR3.

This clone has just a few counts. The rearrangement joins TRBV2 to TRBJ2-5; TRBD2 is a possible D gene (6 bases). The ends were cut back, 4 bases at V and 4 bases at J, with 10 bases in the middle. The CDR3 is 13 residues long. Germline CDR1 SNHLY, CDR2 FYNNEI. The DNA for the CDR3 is TGTGCCAGCAGTGTGGAGGGGCTAGAGACCCAGTACTTC. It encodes CASSVEGLETQYF.

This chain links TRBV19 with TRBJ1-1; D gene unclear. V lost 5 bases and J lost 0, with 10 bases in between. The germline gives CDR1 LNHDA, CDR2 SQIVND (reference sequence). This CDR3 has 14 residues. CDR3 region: CASSSRAMNTEAFF. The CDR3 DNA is TGTGCCAGTAGTTCCCGCGCCATGAACACTGAAGCTTTCTTT.

DNA for the CDR3: TGCGCCAGCAGCCAGGAACAGGGGAAGTCCTACGAGCAGTACTTC. This translates into CASSQEQGKSYEQYF. The rearrangement uses TRBV4-1 and TRBJ2-7; 7 bases line up with TRBD1. This CDR3 has 15 amino acids. Germline CDR1 reads MGHRA; CDR2 reads YSYEKL. J gave up 1 base and V 3 bases, and 6 bases lay outside the gene matches.

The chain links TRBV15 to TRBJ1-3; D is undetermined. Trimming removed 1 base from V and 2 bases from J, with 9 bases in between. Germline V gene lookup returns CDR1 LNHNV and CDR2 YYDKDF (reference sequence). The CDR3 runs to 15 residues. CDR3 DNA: TGTGCCACCAGCAGAGGGGCAGGTGCTGGAAACACCATATATTTT. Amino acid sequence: CATSRGAGAGNTIYF.

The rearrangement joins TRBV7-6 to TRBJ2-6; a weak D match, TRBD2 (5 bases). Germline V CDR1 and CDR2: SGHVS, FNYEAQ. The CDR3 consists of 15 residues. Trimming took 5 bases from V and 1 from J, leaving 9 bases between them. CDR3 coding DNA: TGTGCCAGCAGCACCCGGACTTCTGGGGCCAACGTCCTGACTTTC. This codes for CASSTRTSGANVLTF. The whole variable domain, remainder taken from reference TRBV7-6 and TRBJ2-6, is GAGVSQSPRYKVTKRGQDVALRCDPISGHVSLYWYRQALGQGPEFLTYFNYEAQQDKSGLPNDRFSAERPEGSISTLTIQRTEQRDSAMYRCASSTRTSGANVLTFGAGSRLTVL.

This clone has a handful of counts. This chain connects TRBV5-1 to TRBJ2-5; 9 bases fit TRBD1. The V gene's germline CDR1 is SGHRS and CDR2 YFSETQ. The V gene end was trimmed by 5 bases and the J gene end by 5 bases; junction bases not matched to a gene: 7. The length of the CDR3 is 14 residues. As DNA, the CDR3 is TGCGCCAGCAGACCTGGGACAGGGACGGAGACCCAGTACTTC. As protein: CASRPGTGTETQYF. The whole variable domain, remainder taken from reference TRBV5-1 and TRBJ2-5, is KAGVTQTPRYLIKTRGQQVTLSCSPISGHRSVSWYQQTPGQGLQFLFEYFSETQRNKGNFPGRFSGRQFSNSRSEMNVSTLELGDSALYLCASRPGTGTETQYFGPGTRLLVL.

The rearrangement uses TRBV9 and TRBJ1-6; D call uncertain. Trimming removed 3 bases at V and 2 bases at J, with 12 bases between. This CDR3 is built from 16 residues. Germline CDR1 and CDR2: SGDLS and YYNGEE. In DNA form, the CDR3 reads TGTGCCAGCAGCGCGTCGGAGGGAACCTATAATTCACCCCTCCACTTT. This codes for CASSASEGTYNSPLHF.

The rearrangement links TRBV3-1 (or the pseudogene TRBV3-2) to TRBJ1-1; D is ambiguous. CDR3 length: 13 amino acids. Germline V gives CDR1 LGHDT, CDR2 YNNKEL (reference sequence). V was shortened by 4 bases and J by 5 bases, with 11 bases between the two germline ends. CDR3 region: CASSLERATEAFF. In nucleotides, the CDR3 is TGTGCCAGCAGCCTGGAGAGGGCTACTGAAGCTTTCTTT.

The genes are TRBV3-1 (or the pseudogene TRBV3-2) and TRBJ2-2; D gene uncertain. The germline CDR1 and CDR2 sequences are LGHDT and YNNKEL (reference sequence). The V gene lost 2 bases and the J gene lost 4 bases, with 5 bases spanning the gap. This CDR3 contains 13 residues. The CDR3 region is CASSQTSTGELFF. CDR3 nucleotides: TGTGCCAGCAGCCAAACAAGCACCGGGGAGCTGTTTTTT.

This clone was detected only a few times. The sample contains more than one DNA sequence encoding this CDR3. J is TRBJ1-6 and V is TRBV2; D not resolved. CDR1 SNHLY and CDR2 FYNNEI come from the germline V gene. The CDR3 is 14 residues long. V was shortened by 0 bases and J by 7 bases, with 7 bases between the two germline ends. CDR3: CASSEARTNSPLHF. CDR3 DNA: TGTGCCAGCAGTGAAGCGCGCACGAATTCACCCCTCCACTTT.

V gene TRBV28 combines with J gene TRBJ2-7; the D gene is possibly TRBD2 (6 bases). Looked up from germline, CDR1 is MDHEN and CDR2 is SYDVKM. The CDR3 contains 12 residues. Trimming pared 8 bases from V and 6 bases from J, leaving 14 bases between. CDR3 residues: CASGGIKSEQYF. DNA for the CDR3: TGTGCCAGCGGAGGGATTAAGAGCGAGCAGTACTTC.

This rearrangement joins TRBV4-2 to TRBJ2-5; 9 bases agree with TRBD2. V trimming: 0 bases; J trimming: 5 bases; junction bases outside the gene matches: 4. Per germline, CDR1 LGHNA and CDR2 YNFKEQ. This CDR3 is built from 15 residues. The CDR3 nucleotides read TGTGCCAGCAGCCAAGACCGGACTAGCGTTGAGACCCAGTACTTC. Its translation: CASSQDRTSVETQYF.

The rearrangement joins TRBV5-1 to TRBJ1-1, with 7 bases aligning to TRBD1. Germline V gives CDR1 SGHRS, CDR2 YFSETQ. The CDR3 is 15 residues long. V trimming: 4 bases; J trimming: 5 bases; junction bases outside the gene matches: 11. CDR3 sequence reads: CASSVGATGRTEAFF. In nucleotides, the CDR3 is TGCGCCAGCAGCGTGGGGGCGACAGGGAGAACTGAAGCTTTCTTT.

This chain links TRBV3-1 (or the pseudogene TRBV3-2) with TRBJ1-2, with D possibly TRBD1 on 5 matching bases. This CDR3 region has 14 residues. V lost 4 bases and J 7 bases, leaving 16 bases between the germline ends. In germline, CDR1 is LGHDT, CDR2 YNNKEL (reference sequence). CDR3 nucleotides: TGTGCCAGCAGCCCCCGCAGGGACTTCTCTGGCTACACCTTC. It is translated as CASSPRRDFSGYTF.

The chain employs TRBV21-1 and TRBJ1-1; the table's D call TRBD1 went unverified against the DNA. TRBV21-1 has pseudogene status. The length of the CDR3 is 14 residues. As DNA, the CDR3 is TGTGCCAGCAGCCCCTATAGGGGGTCCACTGAAGCTTTCTTT. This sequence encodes CASSPYRGSTEAFF.

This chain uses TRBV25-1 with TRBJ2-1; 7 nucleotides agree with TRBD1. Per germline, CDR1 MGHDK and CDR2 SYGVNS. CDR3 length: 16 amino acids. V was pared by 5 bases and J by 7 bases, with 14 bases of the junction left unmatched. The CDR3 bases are TGTGCCAGCAGTTTACCCGGGACAGTCAAGGGAAATGAGCAGTTCTTC. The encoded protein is CASSLPGTVKGNEQFF.